The 23 T cell receptor beta chains below were found in one sample sequenced in a study of T cells in Graves' hyperthyroidism and ophthalmopathy. The source material, RNA transcripts, was used to amplify TCR beta CDR3 regions. HTBI primers drove first-round RT-PCR of the TCR CDR3. TCRdb re-called the multiplex PCR reads with MiXCR, one entry per CDR3 protein. The sample includes about 500,000 distinct CDR3 sequences, roughly 16% seen only once; the top ten take about 29%. Sequenced sample: blood. The receptors were gathered from a woman in her twenties or thirties with Graves' ophthalmopathy.

The chain employs TRBV7-2 and TRBJ2-7; D is unclear. Germline assignment: CDR1 SGHTA and CDR2 FQGNSA. The CDR3 contains 12 residues. V was cut by 3 bases and J by 2 bases, with 5 bases left in between. CDR3 bases: TGTGCCAGCAGCTTCGAGACCTACGAGCAGTACTTC. This codes for CASSFETYEQYF.

This clonotype was found many times. CDR3 sequence reads: CASSPAAGGSAFF. The CDR3 DNA reads as TGTGCCAGCTCACCAGCGGCAGGGGGTTCGGCTTTCTTT. The rearrangement uses TRBV18 and TRBJ1-1, with 7 nucleotides matching TRBD1. The germline V gene encodes CDR1 KGHSH and CDR2 LQKENI. J gave up 11 bases and V 2 bases, and 8 bases lay outside the gene matches. The CDR3 extends over 13 amino acids.

As regards this clonotype: A much larger clone lies a single base off, so this may be a read error. This rearrangement joins TRBV6-2 or TRBV6-3 to TRBJ2-7; the D gene is possibly TRBD1 (6 bases). Germline CDR1 reads MNHEY; CDR2 reads SVGEGT. The CDR3 runs to 15 residues. V was trimmed by 8 bases and J by 2 bases, leaving 19 bases between them. CDR3 DNA: TGTGCCAGCGGACAGAGGGCCGGTAGGGCCTACGAGCAGTACTTC. Encoded protein: CASGQRAGRAYEQYF.

The genes are TRBV20-1 and TRBJ2-1; 11 bases align to TRBD1. Germline trimming cut 6 bases from V and 10 bases from J; bases unmatched to any gene: 20. The germline CDR1 and CDR2 sequences are DFQATT and SNEGSKA (reference sequence). This CDR3 has 17 residues. CDR3 region: CSARKSLRDRGTSEQFF. For the CDR3, the DNA is TGCAGTGCCCGAAAGTCCCTCCGGGACAGGGGGACCTCCGAGCAGTTCTTC.

The table lists this clonotype with many counts. This chain uses TRBV20-1 with TRBJ1-3, with D unresolved. Germline-derived CDR1 and CDR2 are DFQATT and SNEGSKA (reference sequence). V dropped 7 bases and J dropped 0 bases, with 10 bases sitting between them. The CDR3 is 13 amino acids. In DNA, the CDR3 is TGCAGTGGAACAGAAGACTCTGGAAACACCATATATTTT. Its protein product is CSGTEDSGNTIYF.

V usage is TRBV7-2 and J usage is TRBJ2-2; no firm D call. The CDR3 spans 13 residues. In germline, CDR1 is SGHTA, CDR2 FQGNSA. V was pared by 0 bases and J by 7 bases, with 6 bases between. CDR3 DNA: TGTGCCAGCAGCTTAGCCCAACACGGGGAGCTGTTTTTT. It specifies CASSLAQHGELFF.

In its sample, this clonotype was seen a few times. The chain recombines TRBV9 with TRBJ2-3; D is perhaps TRBD2 (6 bases). This CDR3 comprises 15 residues. The germline V gene encodes CDR1 SGDLS and CDR2 YYNGEE. V lost 0 bases, J lost 3 bases, and 11 bases lay in between. This CDR3 reads CASSVAGEGTDTQYF. In DNA form, the CDR3 reads TGTGCCAGCAGCGTAGCGGGAGAGGGTACAGATACGCAGTATTTT.

This clonotype has at least ten counts. The V call is TRBV7-8, the J call TRBJ2-5; the D is unclear. CDR1 is SGHVS and CDR2 is FQNEAQ in the germline V gene. The CDR3 spans 14 residues. V was shortened by 2 bases and J by 5 bases, with 12 bases between the two germline ends. As DNA, the CDR3 is TGTGCCAGCAGCTTATTGGGTGGGTCGGAGACCCAGTACTTC. This translates into CASSLLGGSETQYF.

This clonotype has a count of ten or more. The rearrangement links TRBV7-2 to TRBJ1-2, with D maybe TRBD1 (6 bases). V lost 5 bases, J lost 10 bases, and 20 bases lay in between. The CDR3 runs to 14 residues. CDR1 is SGHTA, CDR2 FQGNSA, per germline. The CDR3 loop is CASSGTRQGNDYTF. The DNA for the CDR3 is TGTGCCAGCAGCGGAACTCGGCAGGGGAACGACTACACCTTC.

This clonotype was seen more than once but under ten times. This chain uses TRBV2 with TRBJ1-4; D is possibly TRBD1 (6 bases). Trimming stripped 6 bases from V and 6 bases from J, with 17 bases between. Germline values: CDR1 SNHLY, CDR2 FYNNEI. This CDR3 comprises 15 residues. This CDR3 is CASSVQGDRDEKLFF. The CDR3 DNA reads TGTGCCAGCAGCGTACAGGGAGATAGAGATGAAAAACTGTTTTTT.

The J gene is TRBJ1-4, the V gene TRBV5-1; D gene unclear. The CDR3 totals 15 residues. The germline gives CDR1 SGHRS, CDR2 YFSETQ. V was pared by 0 bases and J by 8 bases, with 14 bases between. The CDR3 here is CASSLDAWTGEKLFF. The CDR3 DNA sequence: TGCGCCAGCAGCTTGGATGCGTGGACCGGGGAAAAACTGTTTTTT.

This clonotype has only a few counts. The chain couples TRBV2 to TRBJ2-3; D assignment may be TRBD1 or TRBD2 (5 bases each). The CDR3 consists of 15 residues. CDR1 is SNHLY, CDR2 FYNNEI, per germline. V was cut by 4 bases and J by 2 bases, with 13 bases left in between. The CDR3 here is CASSGGQGITDTQYF. The CDR3, as DNA: TGTGCCAGCAGTGGAGGGCAGGGAATCACAGATACGCAGTATTTT. The full variable domain, completed using reference TRBV2 and TRBJ2-3, is EPEVTQTPSHQVTQMGQEVILRCVPISNHLYFYWYRQILGQKVEFLVSFYNNEISEKSEIFDDQFSVERPDGSNFTLKIRSTKLEDSAMYFCASSGGQGITDTQYFGPGTRLTVL.

This chain links TRBV27 with TRBJ1-5, with a possible D match to TRBD1 (5 bases). This CDR3 contains 12 residues. Germline V gene lookup returns CDR1 MNHEY and CDR2 SMNVEV (reference sequence). The V and J ends lost 7 bases and 5 bases respectively, with 9 bases between them. In nucleotides, the CDR3 is TGTGCCAGCAAGGACACCGATCAGCCCCAGCATTTT. This gives the protein CASKDTDQPQHF.

This rearrangement joins TRBV5-1 to TRBJ1-5, with 9 bases lining up with TRBD1. There are 17 residues in the CDR3. V shed 4 bases and J 5 bases; nucleotides not matched to a gene: 13. From germline, CDR1 is SGHRS and CDR2 YFSETQ. This CDR3 reads CASSPGGTGWVDQPQHF. The CDR3 DNA sequence: TGCGCCAGCAGCCCGGGGGGGACAGGGTGGGTGGATCAGCCCCAGCATTTT.

The chain employs TRBV9 and TRBJ2-3, with D perhaps being TRBD1 or TRBD2 (6 bases each). This CDR3 spans 14 amino acids. CDR1 SGDLS and CDR2 YYNGEE come from the germline V gene. V was cut by 1 base and J by 1 base, with 7 bases left in between. CDR3 region: CASSVRGRTDTQYF. DNA of the CDR3: TGTGCCAGCAGCGTACGGGGGCGCACAGATACGCAGTATTTT.

This clonotype came up a few times. The V call is TRBV6-2 or TRBV6-3, the J call TRBJ2-7; maybe TRBD2 (6 bases). The germline gives CDR1 MNHEY, CDR2 SVGEGT. The CDR3 extends over 13 amino acids. Trimming shortened V by 8 bases and J by 2 bases, and 13 bases separated the two germline ends. Written as DNA, the CDR3 is TGTGCCAGCGGCTCAGGAGGGGCCTACGAGCAGTACTTC. Its translation is CASGSGGAYEQYF.

This clonotype was detected ten times or more. This sequence joins TRBV20-1 and TRBJ2-7; 8 nucleotides line up with TRBD2. CDR3 size: 13 residues. In germline, CDR1 is DFQATT, CDR2 SNEGSKA (reference sequence). The ends lost 2 bases at V and 0 bases at J; junction bases unmatched: 0. CDR3 loop: CSARSGSSYEQYF. CDR3 DNA: TGCAGTGCTAGAAGCGGGAGCTCCTACGAGCAGTACTTC.

This clonotype was picked up a small number of times. V gene TRBV5-4 combines with J gene TRBJ2-2; possible D gene TRBD2, 6 bases. The V end lost 5 bases, the J end lost 4 bases, and 18 bases lay between the germline ends. The CDR3 covers 16 residues. From germline, CDR1 is SGHNT and CDR2 YYREEE (reference sequence). CDR3 nucleotide sequence: TGTGCCAGCAGACGGGACTTAGACGAATTCACCGGGGAGCTGTTTTTT. It is translated as CASRRDLDEFTGELFF.

This clonotype was recorded many times. The chain joins TRBV11-2 to TRBJ2-1; 7 bases are shared with TRBD2. Germline lookup yields CDR1 SGHAT and CDR2 FQNNGV. The V segment lost 1 base and the J segment 1 base; nucleotides outside the gene matches: 13. The length of the CDR3 is 19 residues. The CDR3 nucleotides read TGTGCCAGCAGCTTAGTTTTGGCTGGCGGGAGATGGTCCTACAATGAGCAGTTCTTC. It is translated as CASSLVLAGGRWSYNEQFF.

V is TRBV20-1 and J is TRBJ2-5; the D is unclear. Germline CDR1 reads DFQATT; CDR2 reads SNEGSKA (reference sequence). The V gene lost 0 bases and the J gene lost 1 base, with 6 bases spanning the gap. The CDR3 length is 13 residues. CDR3 protein: CSAREDTQETQYF. The CDR3 nucleotides are TGCAGTGCTAGAGAAGACACCCAAGAGACCCAGTACTTC.

The table lists this clonotype with many counts. V is TRBV5-1 and J is TRBJ2-7, with 14 nucleotides matching TRBD2. Germline V gene lookup returns CDR1 SGHRS and CDR2 YFSETQ. The junction had 10 bases not matched to a gene; V was cut back by 4 bases and J by 4 bases. The CDR3 has 17 residues. The CDR3 is CASSPGLAGVFSYEQYF. Here the CDR3 DNA reads TGCGCCAGCAGCCCGGGACTAGCGGGAGTTTTTAGTTACGAGCAGTACTTC.

This clonotype was recorded many times. The V call is TRBV6-2 or TRBV6-3, the J call TRBJ2-1; 16 nucleotides agree with TRBD2. After removal of 6 bases from V and 6 bases from J, the junction contained 14 bases not matched to a gene. This CDR3 is built from 19 residues. From germline, CDR1 is MNHEY and CDR2 SVGEGT. The CDR3 loop is CASRLLGLAGGPIGNEQFF. The CDR3 region has the DNA TGTGCCAGCAGACTACTGGGACTAGCGGGAGGGCCGATAGGCAATGAGCAGTTCTTC.

The V call is TRBV5-5, the J call TRBJ1-3; TRBD1 matches 10 bases. V shed 4 bases, J shed 3 bases, and the junction held 7 bases outside the gene matches. Germline lookup yields CDR1 SGHKS and CDR2 YYEKEE (reference sequence). The CDR3 has 16 residues. The CDR3 region has the DNA TGTGCCAGCAGCCGACCGACAGGGGGCGATGGAAACACCATATATTTT. Protein: CASSRPTGGDGNTIYF.